Sequencing of this TCR beta chain was carried out in a study of T cell changes during pregnancy in multiple sclerosis. Measured with immunoSEQ multiplex PCR; TCRdb has only the in-frame clones, and not every one. The sample lists about 100,000 clones; around 92% were seen once. The CDR3 length is 13 residues. Germline CDR1 reads MNHEY; CDR2 reads SMNVEV (reference sequence). Trimming pared 4 bases from V and 5 bases from J, leaving 9 bases between. This rearrangement joins TRBV27 to TRBJ2-1; D may be TRBD1 (5 bases). The starting material was peripheral blood, obtained in the second trimester of pregnancy. The receptor was isolated from a female donor with multiple sclerosis, enrolled in a pregnancy study. In nucleotides, the CDR3 is TGTGCCAGCAGTTACGGACACCACAATGAGCAGTTCTTC. It encodes CASSYGHHNEQFF.